This TCR beta chain is from a study of blood T cells in healthy people across ages. V lost 0 bases, J lost 7 bases, and 16 bases lay in between. The CDR3 totals 16 residues. Germline values: CDR1 SGHDN, CDR2 FVKESK. This clonotype was detected a few times. The second PCR ran about 6 to 12 cycles with a sample-barcoded 5' primer and J-beta primers. TCRdb fed the 5' RACE reads into MiXCR, producing one record per CDR3 protein. This table has 750,000 to 950,000 distinct CDR3 sequences, about a quarter appearing once. The data also belong to a second study, concerning T cells of mothers and their children. From that second work: The entire RNA extract went into cDNA synthesis at approximately 1.6 ug per 15 ul. The authors added sample barcodes and 2-4 random nucleotides using the M1S primer of the second PCR.

The chain is built from TRBV14 and TRBJ2-1; D possibly matches TRBD1 or TRBD2 (5 bases each). The clonotype originates from a boy between 10 and 17 years old in good health. The sample consisted of blood. The DNA for the CDR3 is TGTGCCAGCAGCCAAGATCTCCGGGGCCTCATGAATGAGCAGTTCTTC. Translation gives CASSQDLRGLMNEQFF.